The 31 T cell receptor beta chains given below trace back to one sample, sequenced in a study of blood T cell repertoires in COVID-19. The table came from immunoSEQ multiplex PCR; TCRdb's copy has only in-frame clones and leaves some out. This repertoire shows a few hundred thousand clones, roughly 90% found once; its top ten account for 2% to 2.5%. The specimen was peripheral blood. These receptors were obtained from a man aged 25 to 40 who had recovered from COVID-19.

The J gene is TRBJ2-5, the V gene TRBV3-1 (or the pseudogene TRBV3-2); D not resolved. The V end was cut by 1 base, the J end by 7 bases, with 7 bases between. The V gene's germline CDR1 is LGHDT and CDR2 YNNKEL (reference sequence). CDR3 length equals 12 residues. CDR3 sequence reads: CASSQVRLTQYF. CDR3 sequence (DNA): TGTGCCAGCAGCCAAGTGAGACTGACCCAGTACTTC.

The chain combines TRBV4-2 with TRBJ2-5; TRBD2 matches 9 bases. This CDR3 has 16 residues. Germline loops: CDR1 LGHNA, CDR2 YNFKEQ. The V and J ends lost 3 bases and 1 base, in that order; junction bases with no gene match: 6. CDR3 nucleotides: TGTGCCAGCAGCCACAAGACGACTAGCGGCCAAGAGACCCAGTACTTC. It is translated as CASSHKTTSGQETQYF.

The V gene is TRBV4-2, the J gene TRBJ1-2; 7 bases are shared with TRBD1. CDR1 is LGHNA and CDR2 is YNFKEQ in the germline V gene. The CDR3 has 15 amino acids. Trimming at V came to 0 bases and at J to 4 bases, leaving 5 bases not matched to a gene. The chain's CDR3 is CASSQEEDRIYGYTF. In DNA, the CDR3 is TGTGCCAGCAGCCAAGAAGAGGACAGGATCTATGGCTACACCTTC.

The chain joins TRBV4-1 to TRBJ2-3, with TRBD2 matching 9 bases. Unmatched junction bases numbered 18, after V lost 8 bases and J lost 3 bases. The length of the CDR3 is 18 residues. Germline V gives CDR1 MGHRA, CDR2 YSYEKL. The CDR3 loop is CASYPFLRAGGPTDTQYF. CDR3 DNA sequence: TGCGCCAGCTACCCCTTTTTGAGAGCGGGGGGCCCTACAGATACGCAGTATTTT.

The chain couples TRBV11-1 to TRBJ1-2; D perhaps matches TRBD1 (5 bases). V lost 3 bases and J 6 bases, leaving 11 bases between the germline ends. Looked up from germline, CDR1 is SGHAT and CDR2 is FQDESV (reference sequence). The CDR3 has 13 residues. The CDR3 protein is CASSLQGFDGYTF. CDR3 DNA sequence: TGTGCCAGCAGCTTGCAGGGTTTCGATGGCTACACCTTC.

The chain uses TRBV7-7 and TRBJ2-5; 8 bases match TRBD1. Per germline, CDR1 SSHAT and CDR2 FNYEAQ (reference sequence). CDR3 length equals 17 residues. Trimming removed 5 bases from V and 5 bases from J; junction bases left unmatched: 16. CDR3 bases: TGTGCCAGCAGCGCGGCTTGGGCAGGGGGCGCCTTGGAGACCCAGTACTTC. It translates to CASSAAWAGGALETQYF.

This clone was recorded only once. The chain links TRBV19 to TRBJ1-5, with a tentative D call TRBD1 (5 bases). Germline values: CDR1 LNHDA, CDR2 SQIVND (reference sequence). The CDR3 is 14 residues long. V was trimmed by 3 bases and J by 3 bases, leaving 9 bases between them. CDR3 in amino acids: CASSMGQPNQPQHF. The CDR3 coding sequence is TGTGCCAGTAGTATGGGGCAACCCAATCAGCCCCAGCATTTT.

The V call is TRBV6-5, the J call TRBJ2-7; TRBD1 matches at 8 bases. This CDR3 is 12 amino acids long. Trimming removed 8 bases from V and 3 bases from J; junction bases left unmatched: 3. CDR1 and CDR2 from the germline V gene are MNHEY and SVGAGI. The CDR3 region has the DNA TGTGCCAGCGAGGGACAGGTCTACGAGCAGTACTTC. Its protein is CASEGQVYEQYF.

The genes are TRBV6-6 and TRBJ2-1; tentative D call: TRBD1 (6 bases). The CDR3 consists of 15 residues. Germline V gene data show CDR1 as MNHNY and CDR2 as SVGAGI (reference sequence). V was trimmed by 6 bases and J by 6 bases, leaving 18 bases between them. The CDR3 here is CASSALPGHLNEQFF. The CDR3 DNA reads TGTGCCAGCAGCGCACTGCCGGGACACCTCAATGAGCAGTTCTTC.

The J gene is TRBJ1-2, the V gene TRBV30, with D tentatively TRBD1 (6 bases). Germline V gene data show CDR1 as GTSNPN and CDR2 as SVGIG (reference sequence). CDR3 length equals 13 residues. Trimming removed 0 bases at V and 6 bases at J, with 11 bases between. CDR3 bases: TGTGCCTGGAGTGTAGTGACAGGTGATGGCTACACCTTC. Translating it yields CAWSVVTGDGYTF.

This rearrangement joins TRBV18 to TRBJ2-5; D perhaps matches TRBD1 (5 bases). Trimming cost V 2 bases and J 4 bases, with 5 bases left between them. The germline V gene encodes CDR1 KGHSH and CDR2 LQKENI. CDR3 length: 12 amino acids. This CDR3 is CASSPRGETQYF. CDR3 sequence (DNA): TGTGCCAGCTCACCAAGGGGAGAGACCCAGTACTTC. The variable domain in full, with the rest retrieved from reference TRBV18 and TRBJ2-5, is NAGVMQNPRHLVRRRGQEARLRCSPMKGHSHVYWYRQLPEEGLKFMVYLQKENIIDESGMPKERFSAEFPKEGPSILRIQQVVRGDSAAYFCASSPRGETQYFGPGTRLLVL.

This sequence joins TRBV19 and TRBJ2-3, with D possibly being TRBD2 (6 bases). The CDR3 spans 15 residues. CDR1 and CDR2 from the germline V gene are LNHDA and SQIVND (reference sequence). The ends were cut back, 7 bases at V and 5 bases at J, with 19 bases in the middle. The CDR3 loop reads CASNAGLSAGDTQYF. CDR3 DNA sequence: TGTGCCAGTAATGCGGGACTCTCAGCAGGAGATACGCAGTATTTT.

This clone was counted a few times. The CDR3 DNA sequence: TGTGCCAGCAGTTCTATATCCGGGACAGCAAATGAAAAACTGTTTTTT. This encodes CASSSISGTANEKLFF. The genes are TRBV6-6 and TRBJ1-4, with 7 bases matching TRBD1. CDR3 length equals 16 residues. Germline V gene sequence: CDR1 MNHNY, CDR2 SVGAGI (reference sequence). J lost 5 bases, V lost 4 bases, and 10 bases had no gene match.

This clone was seen only a few times. V is TRBV25-1 and J is TRBJ1-2; TRBD1 agrees at 7 bases. Losses at the gene ends were 6 bases for V and 2 bases for J; bases not matched to a gene: 3. The germline V gene encodes CDR1 MGHDK and CDR2 SYGVNS. CDR3 length: 13 amino acids. Written as DNA, the CDR3 is TGTGCCAGCAGGGCAGGGGGAAACTATGGCTACACCTTC. Translation: CASRAGGNYGYTF.

This chain joins TRBV11-2 and TRBJ1-5, with 8 bases aligning to TRBD1. Looked up from germline, CDR1 is SGHAT and CDR2 is FQNNGV. V lost 1 base and J lost 1; bases outside the gene matches: 0. This CDR3 comprises 15 residues. The CDR3 is CASSLGTGSNQPQHF. CDR3 sequence (DNA): TGTGCCAGCAGCTTAGGGACAGGGAGCAATCAGCCCCAGCATTTT.

The chain uses TRBV29-1 and TRBJ2-7; the match to TRBD1 covers 7 bases. The CDR3 is 16 amino acids. The V and J ends lost 5 bases and 8 bases, in that order; junction bases with no gene match: 21. CDR1 and CDR2 (germline): SQVTM, ANQGSEA. The CDR3 coding sequence is TGCAGCGTTCTAGGGGGCAGACCCCAACCTTCCGATCAGCAGTACTTC. The encoded protein is CSVLGGRPQPSDQQYF.

This chain joins TRBV6-2 or TRBV6-3 and TRBJ2-7, with TRBD1 as a possible D gene (5 bases). The V and J ends lost 2 bases and 3 bases respectively, with 5 bases between them. The CDR3 has 12 residues. Germline CDR1 and CDR2: MNHEY and SVGEGT. DNA for the CDR3: TGTGCCAGCAGTTACAGGGGCTACGAGCAGTACTTC. Translation gives CASSYRGYEQYF.

The chain employs TRBV5-1 and TRBJ2-3, with 7 bases matching TRBD2. The CDR3 is made up of 16 amino acids. The V gene end was trimmed by 4 bases and the J gene end by 2 bases; junction bases not matched to a gene: 10. The germline CDR1 and CDR2 sequences are SGHRS and YFSETQ. DNA for the CDR3: TGCGCCAGCAGCCCGAGACTAGCCCAGATCACAGATACGCAGTATTTT. It is translated as CASSPRLAQITDTQYF.

The J gene is TRBJ2-7, the V gene TRBV19; a possible D gene is TRBD1 (6 bases). The germline V gene encodes CDR1 LNHDA and CDR2 SQIVND (reference sequence). The length of the CDR3 is 15 residues. Trimming removed 6 bases at V and 6 bases at J, with 21 bases between. The CDR3 coding sequence is TGTGCCAGTAGGGGAAAAATGGACAGTCTGGGCGAGCAGTACTTC. Amino acid sequence: CASRGKMDSLGEQYF.

The chain carries TRBV27 and TRBJ1-3; possibly TRBD1 for D (6 bases). CDR3 length: 14 residues. The V gene's germline CDR1 is MNHEY and CDR2 SMNVEV (reference sequence). The V gene lost 2 bases and the J gene lost 2 bases, with 7 bases spanning the gap. The CDR3 here is CASSLQGTGNTIYF. CDR3 sequence (DNA): TGTGCCAGCAGTTTACAGGGGACTGGAAACACCATATATTTT.

The table lists this clone with a count of one. The rearrangement uses TRBV5-1 and TRBJ1-4; 10 bases map to TRBD1. Germline trimming cut 1 base from V and 2 bases from J; bases unmatched to any gene: 23. This CDR3 region has 23 residues. The germline CDR1 and CDR2 sequences are SGHRS and YFSETQ. The CDR3 DNA reads TGCGCCAGCAGCTTGCTGTGGGGGGAACCCGGGACAGGGGATCTCCCTACTAATGAAAAACTGTTTTTT. Translated, it gives CASSLLWGEPGTGDLPTNEKLFF.

The genes are TRBV18 and TRBJ1-2, with a weak D call TRBD1 (5 bases). Germline CDR1 and CDR2: KGHSH and LQKENI. This CDR3 spans 14 amino acids. The V and J ends lost 2 bases and 7 bases respectively, with 14 bases between them. The CDR3 DNA reads as TGTGCCAGCTCACCAGGAGGGACCGGGTCTGGCTACACCTTC. It is translated as CASSPGGTGSGYTF.

The chain couples TRBV5-1 to TRBJ2-4; 8 positions agree with TRBD2. Unmatched junction bases numbered 12, after V lost 4 bases and J lost 0 bases. Germline loops: CDR1 SGHRS, CDR2 YFSETQ. The CDR3 length is 18 residues. The CDR3 protein is CASSGPAGTRGAKNIQYF. For the CDR3, the DNA is TGCGCCAGCAGCGGTCCCGCCGGGACTAGAGGAGCCAAAAACATTCAGTACTTC.

V and J are TRBV2 and TRBJ1-2; weak D call: TRBD1 (5 bases). The germline V gene has CDR1 SNHLY and CDR2 FYNNEI. The CDR3 is 14 amino acids. The ends were cut back, 3 bases at V and 2 bases at J, with 10 bases in the middle. Written as DNA, the CDR3 is TGTGCCAGCAGTGATTTAAGGGGAAACTATGGCTACACCTTC. It codes for CASSDLRGNYGYTF.

V and J are TRBV9 and TRBJ1-4; 9 nucleotides align to TRBD1. V was clipped by 4 bases and J by 8 bases; unmatched bases: 9. There are 15 residues in the CDR3. CDR1 and CDR2 from the germline V gene are SGDLS and YYNGEE. The CDR3: CASSPQQGAGEKLFF. The DNA for the CDR3 is TGTGCCAGCAGCCCCCAACAGGGGGCAGGGGAAAAACTGTTTTTT.

This chain connects TRBV7-2 to TRBJ2-1, with TRBD2 matching 8 bases. V trimming: 2 bases; J trimming: 7 bases; junction bases outside the gene matches: 7. Germline CDR1 and CDR2: SGHTA and FQGNSA. This CDR3 is built from 15 residues. CDR3 nucleotides: TGTGCCAGCAGCTTATACGGGGGGGGAGGAAATGAGCAGTTCTTC. It encodes CASSLYGGGGNEQFF.

The rearrangement uses TRBV5-1 and TRBJ2-3; a possible D gene is TRBD1 (6 bases). The germline CDR1 and CDR2 sequences are SGHRS and YFSETQ. The CDR3 length is 14 residues. V lost 4 bases and J lost 1, with 10 bases in between. The CDR3 loop is CASSLRTGTDTQYF. The DNA of the CDR3 is TGCGCCAGCAGCCTACGGACAGGCACAGATACGCAGTATTTT.

Details on this clone: Other DNA sequences in the sample encode the same CDR3. The J gene is TRBJ2-3, the V gene TRBV5-1; 7 bases are shared with TRBD1. The J segment lost 0 bases and the V segment lost 0 bases, leaving 1 base of the junction unmatched. Germline V gives CDR1 SGHRS, CDR2 YFSETQ. The CDR3 spans 15 residues. As DNA, the CDR3 is TGCGCCAGCAGCTTGGAGGGGGCTAGCACAGATACGCAGTATTTT. It codes for CASSLEGASTDTQYF.

The chain carries TRBV16 and TRBJ1-1; D unclear. The germline V and J ends were trimmed by 4 bases and 3 bases, with 3 bases remaining between them. CDR1 and CDR2 (germline): KGHSY, FQNENV. The CDR3 spans 11 residues. The CDR3 spells CASSPYTEAFF. The DNA of the CDR3 is TGTGCCAGCAGCCCCTACACTGAAGCTTTCTTT. The full variable domain, completed using reference TRBV16 and TRBJ1-1, is GEEVAQTPKHLVRGEGQKAKLYCAPIKGHSYVFWYQQVLKNEFKFLISFQNENVFDETGMPKERFSAKCLPNSPCSLEIQATKLEDSAVYFCASSPYTEAFFGQGTRLTVV.

The chain is built from TRBV5-4 and TRBJ2-2; 12 bases match TRBD2. V gave up 0 bases and J gave up 1 base; unmatched junction bases: 7. CDR3 length: 19 amino acids. The germline gives CDR1 SGHNT, CDR2 YYREEE (reference sequence). The CDR3 reads CASSLDPSGGALNTGELFF. The CDR3 region has the DNA TGTGCCAGCAGCTTGGATCCTAGCGGGGGGGCCCTGAACACCGGGGAGCTGTTTTTT.

A single count supports this clone. This sequence joins TRBV5-1 and TRBJ1-4, with 7 bases fitting TRBD1. The length of the CDR3 is 17 residues. With 3 bases clipped from V and 0 bases from J, the junction kept 8 bases outside the gene matches. Looked up from germline, CDR1 is SGHRS and CDR2 is YFSETQ. CDR3 DNA sequence: TGCGCCAGCAGCTATGAGACAGGGACTGCAACTAATGAAAAACTGTTTTTT. Its protein is CASSYETGTATNEKLFF.